The clone carrying this TCR beta chain was counted only a few times. This entry is derived from a study of blood T cell repertoires in COVID-19. About the study: Donors in the United States, Italy and Spain gave samples during acute or convalescent COVID-19. Nucleic acid was either cDNA or gDNA, and it came from T cells, B-cell-depleted T cells, or PBMCs.

Original handling: Estimates of nucleated cell counts were drawn from the amplification of reference gene primers. Profiled with immunoSEQ multiplex PCR; TCRdb holds only in-frame clones, not every one. From that table come the V and J calls and clone size; the DNA was used to work out D and trimming. The sample includes some 220,000 clones, 65% to 85% of them seen just once. The CDR3 runs to 16 residues. This sequence originates from a human donor in a cohort sampled during active COVID-19. The sample comprised peripheral blood. The chain has TRBV21-1 and TRBJ2-2; the table's D gene call, TRBD1, was not cross checked with the DNA. TRBV21-1 is described as a pseudogene. This CDR3 reads CASSIRDRGGAGELFF. CDR3 nucleotides: TGTGCCAGCAGCATCCGGGACAGGGGCGGTGCCGGGGAGCTGTTTTTT.